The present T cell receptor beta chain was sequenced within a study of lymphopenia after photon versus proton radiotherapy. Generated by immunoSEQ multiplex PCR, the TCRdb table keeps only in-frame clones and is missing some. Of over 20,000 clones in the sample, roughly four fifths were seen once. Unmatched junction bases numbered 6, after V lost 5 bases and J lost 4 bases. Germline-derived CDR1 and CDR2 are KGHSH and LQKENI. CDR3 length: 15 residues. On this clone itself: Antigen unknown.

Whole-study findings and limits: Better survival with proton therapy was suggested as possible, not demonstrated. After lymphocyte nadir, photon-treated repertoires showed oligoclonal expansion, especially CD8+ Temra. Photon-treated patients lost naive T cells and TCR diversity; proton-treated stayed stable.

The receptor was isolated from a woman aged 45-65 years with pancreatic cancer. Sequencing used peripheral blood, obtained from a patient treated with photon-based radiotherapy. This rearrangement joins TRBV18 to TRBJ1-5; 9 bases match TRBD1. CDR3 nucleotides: TGTGCCAGCTCATCGGGACAGGGTTTTAATCAGCCCCAGCATTTT. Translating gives CASSSGQGFNQPQHF.